One and the same sample provided the 30 T cell receptor beta chains below, sequenced in a study of T cells in Graves' hyperthyroidism and ophthalmopathy. RNA transcripts served as the template for amplifying TCR beta CDR3 regions. An initial round of RT-PCR targeting the TCR CDR3 relied on the HTBI primer set. TCRdb reprocessed the multiplex PCR reads with MiXCR, giving one entry per CDR3 protein. The top ten hold approximately 30% of the sample, which has around 350,000 distinct CDR3 sequences, roughly a sixth seen once. Sequencing was performed on blood. The receptor source for this set is a woman between 25 and 40 years old with Graves' hyperthyroidism that later progressed to Graves' ophthalmopathy.

Of note for this clonotype: This sequence may be a read error, since a much larger clone differs from it by one base. V usage is TRBV4-1 and J usage is TRBJ1-5, with a possible D match to TRBD1 (5 bases). Germline V gives CDR1 MGHRA, CDR2 YSYEKL. Trimming left V 1 base short and J 9 bases short, with 16 bases between. This CDR3 comprises 15 residues. CDR3 sequence: CASSQGRDGQWPQHF. CDR3 DNA: TGCGCCAGCAGCCAAGGTAGGGACGGCCAATGGCCCCAGCATTTT.

On this clonotype itself: A read error may produce the germline difference seen at one junction end. The chain has TRBV4-2 and TRBJ2-1; 12 bases align to TRBD2. The CDR3 is 18 residues long. CDR1 is LGHNA and CDR2 is YNFKEQ in the germline V gene. The CDR3: CACSQDREASGRVNEQFF. The CDR3 DNA reads as TGTGCCTGCAGCCAGGATCGGGAGGCTAGCGGGAGGGTTAATGAGCAGTTCTTC.

This clonotype appeared many times. The chain recombines TRBV7-9 with TRBJ1-2; 9 nucleotides line up with TRBD1. CDR1 and CDR2 from the germline V gene are SEHNR and FQNEAQ (reference sequence). The ends lost 5 bases at V and 6 bases at J; junction bases unmatched: 13. The CDR3 totals 16 residues. In nucleotides, the CDR3 is TGTGCCAGCAGCCCCCGGGACAGGGTTTTGTTGGATGGCTACACCTTC. Its translation is CASSPRDRVLLDGYTF.

This clonotype showed up many times. This sequence joins TRBV19 and TRBJ1-6, with D hard to call. V lost 4 bases and J lost 6, with 7 bases in between. There are 13 residues in the CDR3. The germline gives CDR1 LNHDA, CDR2 SQIVND (reference sequence). Here the CDR3 reads CASSKDRNSPLHF. CDR3 nucleotide sequence: TGTGCCAGTAGTAAGGACCGTAATTCACCCCTCCACTTT.

The table lists this clonotype with many counts. The rearrangement joins TRBV5-6 to TRBJ1-6; D unresolved. Germline CDR1 and CDR2: SGHDT and YYEEEE. The CDR3 consists of 17 residues. Trimming took off 0 bases at V and 8 bases at J, with 18 bases between the two ends. The CDR3 sequence: CASSLGLSMEQYSPLHF. The CDR3 DNA reads TGTGCCAGCAGCTTGGGGCTTTCTATGGAGCAATATTCACCCCTCCACTTT.

In its sample, this clonotype was seen a few times. V usage is TRBV6-2 or TRBV6-3 and J usage is TRBJ2-1, with a tentative D call TRBD2 (6 bases). This CDR3 contains 17 residues. The V and J ends lost 0 bases and 0 bases respectively, with 12 bases between them. CDR1 is MNHEY and CDR2 is SVGEGT in the germline V gene. The CDR3 DNA sequence: TGTGCCAGCAGTTACTCGCCCCCGGGGGTCTCCTACAATGAGCAGTTCTTC. Protein sequence: CASSYSPPGVSYNEQFF.

CDR3 sequence (DNA): TGTGCCAGCAGCTTGCAGGGGATTTACTATGGCTACACCTTC. Amino acid sequence: CASSLQGIYYGYTF. The rearrangement joins TRBV5-6 to TRBJ1-2, with D possibly matching TRBD1 (6 bases). V shed 1 base and J shed 3 bases, with 10 bases lying between them. This CDR3 spans 14 amino acids. Germline CDR1 SGHDT, CDR2 YYEEEE.

The sample holds many counts of this clonotype. CDR3 amino acids: CASSKNGALNSPLHF. The CDR3 nucleotides read TGTGCCAGCAGTAAGAACGGGGCCCTCAATTCACCCCTCCACTTT. The V gene is TRBV6-1, the J gene TRBJ1-6; TRBD1 might be the D (5 bases). Trimming stripped 5 bases from V and 7 bases from J, with 15 bases between. The CDR3 has 15 amino acids. The germline V gene encodes CDR1 MNHNS and CDR2 SASEGT.

The chain recombines TRBV6-5 with TRBJ2-7, with 9 bases lining up with TRBD1. V was clipped by 6 bases and J by 5 bases; unmatched bases: 5. Germline V gives CDR1 MNHEY, CDR2 SVGAGI. The length of the CDR3 is 13 residues. The CDR3 reads CASRKQGADEQYF. CDR3 nucleotides: TGTGCCAGCAGAAAACAGGGGGCCGACGAGCAGTACTTC.

This clonotype was picked up many times. V gene TRBV9 combines with J gene TRBJ1-1, with D tentatively TRBD1 (5 bases). Germline assignment: CDR1 SGDLS and CDR2 YYNGEE. Trimming stripped 0 bases from V and 2 bases from J, with 14 bases between. The CDR3 extends over 16 amino acids. The CDR3 coding sequence is TGTGCCAGCAGCGTAGGGAGACGGAGGGGAAACACTGAAGCTTTCTTT. The encoded protein is CASSVGRRRGNTEAFF.

This clonotype was detected a few times. This rearrangement joins TRBV10-3 to TRBJ2-1; 9 bases match TRBD1. This CDR3 region has 14 residues. CDR1 is ENHRY, CDR2 SYGVKD, per germline. Trimming took 10 bases from V and 7 from J; bases not matched to a gene: 11. The CDR3 region has the DNA TGTGCCACCAAACCGGGACAGGGACCGAATGAGCAGTTCTTC. This sequence encodes CATKPGQGPNEQFF.

This clonotype was picked up many times. The chain carries TRBV28 and TRBJ1-6, with D possibly matching TRBD1 (5 bases). The V gene's germline CDR1 is MDHEN and CDR2 SYDVKM. The CDR3 covers 16 residues. The ends were cut back, 4 bases at V and 4 bases at J, with 14 bases in the middle. CDR3 bases: TGTGCCAGCAGTTCCATCCTCGGGGGTTATAATTCACCCCTCCACTTT. Translating gives CASSSILGGYNSPLHF.

The rearrangement links TRBV11-3 to TRBJ2-1, with 8 positions matching TRBD2. Germline V lookup: CDR1 SGHNT, CDR2 YENEEA. CDR3 length: 16 amino acids. The ends lost 4 bases at V and 5 bases at J; junction bases unmatched: 10. This CDR3 reads CASSWDGLAGHNEQFF. CDR3 DNA sequence: TGTGCCAGCAGCTGGGATGGGCTAGCGGGTCACAATGAGCAGTTCTTC.

A note on this clonotype: It may be a read error: a sequence one base away is much more abundant. V usage is TRBV12-3 or TRBV12-4 and J usage is TRBJ2-3; no clear D. The CDR3 loop spans 11 amino acids. Trimming removed 8 bases from V and 5 bases from J, with 8 bases in between. CDR3 protein: CASGRLDTQYF. For the CDR3, the DNA is TGTGCCAGCGGCAGACTAGATACGCAGTATTTT.

This clonotype was seen only a few times. The CDR3 region is CSVGRGSHEQFF. The CDR3 DNA reads as TGCAGCGTTGGTCGGGGGAGTCATGAGCAGTTCTTC. V and J are TRBV29-1 and TRBJ2-1, with D possibly TRBD2 on 6 matching bases. The CDR3 contains 12 residues. Germline V lookup: CDR1 SQVTM, CDR2 ANQGSEA. V was shortened by 4 bases and J by 8 bases, with 12 bases between the two germline ends.

This clonotype was observed at least ten times. This chain joins TRBV4-2 and TRBJ2-3; 7 bases line up with TRBD2. This CDR3 has 18 residues. V dropped 4 bases and J dropped 0; count of bases not matched to a gene: 13. The germline V gene has CDR1 LGHNA and CDR2 YNFKEQ. CDR3: CASSRSRGGSTSTDTQYF. CDR3 nucleotide sequence: TGTGCCAGCAGCCGCTCACGGGGCGGGAGCACTAGCACAGATACGCAGTATTTT.

In its sample, this clonotype was seen many times. The V gene is TRBV30, the J gene TRBJ2-2; TRBD2 is a possible D gene (6 bases). The V gene's germline CDR1 is GTSNPN and CDR2 SVGIG (reference sequence). This CDR3 has 13 residues. V lost 0 bases and J 7 bases, leaving 9 bases between the germline ends. Written as DNA, the CDR3 is TGTGCCTGGAGTGTTCAGGAGGGCGGGGAGCTGTTTTTT. It codes for CAWSVQEGGELFF. Filled out from reference TRBV30 and TRBJ2-2, the complete variable domain reads SQTIHQWPATLVQPVGSPLSLECTVEGTSNPNLYWYRQAAGRGLQLLFYSVGIGQISSEVPQNLSASRPQDRQFILSSKKLLLSDSGFYLCAWSVQEGGELFFGEGSRLTVL.

This clonotype appeared a few times. This chain joins TRBV5-1 and TRBJ1-1; D is perhaps TRBD1 (5 bases). This CDR3 has 15 amino acids. The V and J ends lost 0 bases and 3 bases respectively, with 12 bases between them. Germline V lookup: CDR1 SGHRS, CDR2 YFSETQ. The CDR3 loop reads CASSLVMGLDTEAFF. CDR3 sequence (DNA): TGCGCCAGCAGCTTGGTCATGGGGCTAGACACTGAAGCTTTCTTT.

This clonotype showed up just a few times. The chain joins TRBV5-1 to TRBJ2-1; 8 nucleotides agree with TRBD1. V was pared by 4 bases and J by 1 base, with 7 bases of the junction left unmatched. In germline, CDR1 is SGHRS, CDR2 YFSETQ. The CDR3 loop spans 16 amino acids. The CDR3 nucleotides are TGCGCCAGCAGCGAAGGGACAGGCCGGTCCTACAATGAGCAGTTCTTC. It yields the protein CASSEGTGRSYNEQFF.

This chain joins TRBV5-4 and TRBJ2-7, with 10 bases matching TRBD2. This CDR3 has 15 residues. Germline-derived CDR1 and CDR2 are SGHNT and YYREEE (reference sequence). The junction had 8 bases not matched to a gene; V was cut back by 4 bases and J by 4 bases. DNA of the CDR3: TGTGCCAGCAGCCTACGGACTAGCGGTGATTACGAGCAGTACTTC. This encodes CASSLRTSGDYEQYF.

V usage is TRBV7-8 and J usage is TRBJ1-4; D possibly corresponds to TRBD1 (5 bases). CDR3 size: 15 residues. Germline V gene sequence: CDR1 SGHVS, CDR2 FQNEAQ. The V end lost 5 bases, the J end lost 4 bases, and 14 bases lay between the germline ends. CDR3 sequence reads: CASSLPTVVNEKLFF. The CDR3 region has the DNA TGTGCCAGCAGCCTTCCGACAGTAGTTAATGAAAAACTGTTTTTT.

This clonotype was seen many times. This chain connects TRBV11-2 to TRBJ2-7; no definite D call. Trimming shortened V by 5 bases and J by 0 bases, and 14 bases separated the two germline ends. The V gene's germline CDR1 is SGHAT and CDR2 FQNNGV. CDR3 length: 15 residues. The CDR3 is CASSPGIYSSYEQYF. DNA of the CDR3: TGTGCCAGCAGCCCGGGTATTTACAGCTCCTACGAGCAGTACTTC.

This rearrangement joins TRBV4-2 to TRBJ2-7, with D possibly called TRBD1 or TRBD2 (5 bases each). The CDR3 loop spans 15 amino acids. From germline, CDR1 is LGHNA and CDR2 YNFKEQ. Trimming took off 4 bases at V and 6 bases at J, with 19 bases between the two ends. The CDR3 protein is CASSREGSWDLEQYF. The CDR3 bases are TGTGCCAGCAGCCGAGAGGGTAGTTGGGACCTCGAGCAGTACTTC.

This clonotype was counted ten times or more. The V gene is TRBV12-3 or TRBV12-4, the J gene TRBJ2-5; unclear D gene. Trimming took off 3 bases at V and 4 bases at J, with 9 bases between the two ends. The CDR3 sequence is 13 residues long. CDR3 protein: CASSFRVGETQYF. In DNA, the CDR3 is TGTGCCAGCAGTTTCCGGGTGGGAGAGACCCAGTACTTC.

The V gene is TRBV27, the J gene TRBJ2-7, with D uncertain. Germline loops: CDR1 MNHEY, CDR2 SMNVEV (reference sequence). The CDR3 loop spans 13 amino acids. V was clipped by 0 bases and J by 6 bases, with 9 bases between them. The CDR3, as DNA: TGTGCCAGCAGTTTATCGAAGGCATCCGAGCAGTACTTC. This encodes CASSLSKASEQYF.

As concerns this clonotype: A much larger clonotype is one base distant, so this may be a read error. This chain connects TRBV6-5 to TRBJ1-1; D remains ambiguous. V was cut by 3 bases and J by 2 bases, with 16 bases left in between. This CDR3 contains 16 residues. Germline values: CDR1 MNHEY, CDR2 SVGAGI. The CDR3 coding sequence is TGTGCCAGCAGTTATGACTGGCCCCAGTTAAACACTGAAGCTTTCTTT. The encoded protein is CASSYDWPQLNTEAFF.

This clonotype showed up many times. V is TRBV10-3 and J is TRBJ2-2, with 9 positions matching TRBD1. There are 15 residues in the CDR3. The germline V gene encodes CDR1 ENHRY and CDR2 SYGVKD. V was pared by 5 bases and J by 3 bases, with 4 bases of the junction left unmatched. As DNA, the CDR3 is TGTGCCATCAGTACCACAGGGGGCGACACCGGGGAGCTGTTTTTT. This codes for CAISTTGGDTGELFF.

This clonotype was picked up many times. The chain links TRBV12-3 or TRBV12-4 to TRBJ1-2; unclear D gene. V was trimmed by 2 bases and J by 2 bases, leaving 6 bases between them. This CDR3 has 13 amino acids. The chain's CDR3 is CASSLRVNYGYTF. The CDR3 nucleotides read TGTGCCAGCAGTTTAAGGGTAAACTATGGCTACACCTTC.

This clonotype was recorded many times. The chain is built from TRBV20-1 and TRBJ2-5, with D tentatively TRBD1 (6 bases). The ends were cut back, 0 bases at V and 13 bases at J, with 18 bases in the middle. The CDR3 has 13 residues. Germline V gene data show CDR1 as DFQATT and CDR2 as SNEGSKA (reference sequence). CDR3 coding DNA: TGCAGTGCTAGAGATTCTGGTACAGGGAGCTTGTACTTC. Translation gives CSARDSGTGSLYF.

With respect to this clonotype: One base away lies a much larger clone, so this may be a sequencing read error. V is TRBV7-2 and J is TRBJ1-2; no clear D gene. With 1 base removed from V and 9 bases from J, the gap between germline ends came to 12 bases. The CDR3 has 13 residues. Looked up from germline, CDR1 is SGHTA and CDR2 is FQGNSA. The chain's CDR3 is CASSLVRRSSYTF. The CDR3 DNA reads TGTGCCAGCAGCTTAGTTCGTCGGAGTAGCTACACCTTC.